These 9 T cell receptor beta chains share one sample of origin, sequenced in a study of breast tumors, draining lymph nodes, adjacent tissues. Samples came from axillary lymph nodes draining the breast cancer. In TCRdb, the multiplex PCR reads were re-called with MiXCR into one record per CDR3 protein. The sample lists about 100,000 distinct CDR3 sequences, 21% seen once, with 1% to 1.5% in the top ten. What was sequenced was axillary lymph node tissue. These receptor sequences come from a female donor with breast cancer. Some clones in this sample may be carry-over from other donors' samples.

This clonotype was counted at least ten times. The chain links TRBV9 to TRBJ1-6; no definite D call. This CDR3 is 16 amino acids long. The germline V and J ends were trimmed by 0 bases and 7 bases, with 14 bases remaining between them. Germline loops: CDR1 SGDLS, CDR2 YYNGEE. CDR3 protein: CASSVELGGENSPLHF. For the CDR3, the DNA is TGTGCCAGCAGCGTAGAATTGGGTGGGGAGAATTCACCCCTCCACTTT.

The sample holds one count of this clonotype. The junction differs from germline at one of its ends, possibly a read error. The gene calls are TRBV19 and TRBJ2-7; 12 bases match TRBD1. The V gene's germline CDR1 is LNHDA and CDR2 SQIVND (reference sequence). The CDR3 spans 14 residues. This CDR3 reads CAGSAGTGGVEQYF. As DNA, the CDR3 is TGTGCCGGTAGCGCCGGGACAGGGGGCGTTGAGCAGTACTTC.

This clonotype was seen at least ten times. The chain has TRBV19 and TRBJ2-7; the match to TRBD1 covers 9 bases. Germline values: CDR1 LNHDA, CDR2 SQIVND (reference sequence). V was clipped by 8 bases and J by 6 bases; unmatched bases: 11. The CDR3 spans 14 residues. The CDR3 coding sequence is TGTGCCAGTGCCCCGCCGGGGACAGGGTCCGAGCAGTACTTC. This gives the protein CASAPPGTGSEQYF.

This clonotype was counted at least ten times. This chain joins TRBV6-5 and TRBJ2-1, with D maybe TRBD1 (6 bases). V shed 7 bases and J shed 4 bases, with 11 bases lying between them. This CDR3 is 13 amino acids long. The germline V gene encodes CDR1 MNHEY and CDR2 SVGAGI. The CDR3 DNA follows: TGTGCCAGCATGGGACACCCGTACAATGAGCAGTTCTTC. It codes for CASMGHPYNEQFF.

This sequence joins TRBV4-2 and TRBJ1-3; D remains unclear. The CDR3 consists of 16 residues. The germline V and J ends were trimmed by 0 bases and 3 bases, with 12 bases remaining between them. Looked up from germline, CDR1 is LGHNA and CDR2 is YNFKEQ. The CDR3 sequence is CASSQEVEGFGNTIYF. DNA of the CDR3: TGTGCCAGCAGCCAAGAGGTAGAGGGCTTTGGAAACACCATATATTTT.

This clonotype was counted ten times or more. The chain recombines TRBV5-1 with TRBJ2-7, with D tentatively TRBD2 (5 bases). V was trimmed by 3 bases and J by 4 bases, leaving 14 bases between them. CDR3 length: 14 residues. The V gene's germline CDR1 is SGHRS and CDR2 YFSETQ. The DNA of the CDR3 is TGCGCCAGCAGCTGGGAGAGAGCTTATTACGAGCAGTACTTC. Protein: CASSWERAYYEQYF.

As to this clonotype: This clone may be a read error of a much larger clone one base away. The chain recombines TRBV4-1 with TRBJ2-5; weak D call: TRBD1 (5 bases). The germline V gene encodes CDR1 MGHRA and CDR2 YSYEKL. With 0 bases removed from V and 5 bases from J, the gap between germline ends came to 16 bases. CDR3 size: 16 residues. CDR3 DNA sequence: TGCGCCAGCAGCCAAGATAGGGCGACAGAGCTTGAGACCCAGTACTTC. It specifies CASSQDRATELETQYF.

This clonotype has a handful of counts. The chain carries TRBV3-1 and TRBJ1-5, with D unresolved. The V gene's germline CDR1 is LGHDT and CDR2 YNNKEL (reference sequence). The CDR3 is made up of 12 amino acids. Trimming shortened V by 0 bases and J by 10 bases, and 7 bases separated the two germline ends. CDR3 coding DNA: TGTGCCAGCAGCCAAGATAGTGGCCCCCAGCATTTT. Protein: CASSQDSGPQHF.

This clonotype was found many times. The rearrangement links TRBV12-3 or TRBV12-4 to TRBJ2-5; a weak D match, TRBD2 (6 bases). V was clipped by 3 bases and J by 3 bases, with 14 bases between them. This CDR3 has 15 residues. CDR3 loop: CASSLGGQGEETQYF. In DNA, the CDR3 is TGTGCCAGCAGTTTGGGAGGCCAGGGAGAAGAGACCCAGTACTTC.